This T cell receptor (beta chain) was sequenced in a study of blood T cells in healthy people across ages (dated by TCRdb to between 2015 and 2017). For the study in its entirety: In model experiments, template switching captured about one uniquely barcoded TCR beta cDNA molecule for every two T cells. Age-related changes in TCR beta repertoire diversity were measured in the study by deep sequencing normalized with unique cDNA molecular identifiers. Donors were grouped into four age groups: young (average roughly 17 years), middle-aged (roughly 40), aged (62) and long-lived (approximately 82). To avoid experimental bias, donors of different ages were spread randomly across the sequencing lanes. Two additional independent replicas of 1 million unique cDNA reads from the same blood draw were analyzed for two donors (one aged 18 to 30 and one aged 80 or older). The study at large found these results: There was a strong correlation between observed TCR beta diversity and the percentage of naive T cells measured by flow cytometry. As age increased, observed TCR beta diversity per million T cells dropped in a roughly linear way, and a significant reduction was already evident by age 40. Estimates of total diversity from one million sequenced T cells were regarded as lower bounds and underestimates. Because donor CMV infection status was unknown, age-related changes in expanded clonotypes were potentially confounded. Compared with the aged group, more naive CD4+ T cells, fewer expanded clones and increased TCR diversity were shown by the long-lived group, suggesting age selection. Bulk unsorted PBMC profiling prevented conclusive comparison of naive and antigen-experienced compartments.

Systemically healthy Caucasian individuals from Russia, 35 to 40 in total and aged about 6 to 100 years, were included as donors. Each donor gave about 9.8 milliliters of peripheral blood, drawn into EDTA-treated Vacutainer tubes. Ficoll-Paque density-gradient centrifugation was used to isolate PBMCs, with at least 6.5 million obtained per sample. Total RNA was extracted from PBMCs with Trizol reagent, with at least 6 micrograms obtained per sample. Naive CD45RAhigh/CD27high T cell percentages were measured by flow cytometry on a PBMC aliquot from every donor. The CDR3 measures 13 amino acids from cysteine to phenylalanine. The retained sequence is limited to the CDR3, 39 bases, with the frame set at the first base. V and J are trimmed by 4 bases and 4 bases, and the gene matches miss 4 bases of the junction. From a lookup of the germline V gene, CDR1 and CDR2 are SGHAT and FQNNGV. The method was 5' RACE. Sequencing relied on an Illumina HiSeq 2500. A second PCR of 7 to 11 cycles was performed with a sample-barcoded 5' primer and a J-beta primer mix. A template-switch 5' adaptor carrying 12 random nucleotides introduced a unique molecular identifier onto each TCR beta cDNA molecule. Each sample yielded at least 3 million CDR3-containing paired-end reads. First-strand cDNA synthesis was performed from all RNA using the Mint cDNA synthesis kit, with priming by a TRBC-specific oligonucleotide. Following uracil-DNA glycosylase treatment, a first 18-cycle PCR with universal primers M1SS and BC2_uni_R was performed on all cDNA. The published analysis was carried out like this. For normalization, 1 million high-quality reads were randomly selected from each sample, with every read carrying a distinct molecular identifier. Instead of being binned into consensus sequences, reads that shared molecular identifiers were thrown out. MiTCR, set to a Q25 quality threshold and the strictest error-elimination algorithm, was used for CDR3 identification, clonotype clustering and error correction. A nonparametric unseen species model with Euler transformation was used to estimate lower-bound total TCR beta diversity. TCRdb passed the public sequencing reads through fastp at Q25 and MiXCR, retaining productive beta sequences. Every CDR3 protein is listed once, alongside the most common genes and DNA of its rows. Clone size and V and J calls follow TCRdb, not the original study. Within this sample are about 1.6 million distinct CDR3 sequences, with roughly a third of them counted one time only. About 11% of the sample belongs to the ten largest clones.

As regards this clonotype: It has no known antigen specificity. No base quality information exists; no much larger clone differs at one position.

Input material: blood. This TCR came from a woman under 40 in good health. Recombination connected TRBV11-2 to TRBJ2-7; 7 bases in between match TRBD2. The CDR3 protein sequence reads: CASSWGGIYEQYF. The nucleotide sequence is TGTGCCAGCAGCTGGGGAGGGATTTACGAGCAGTACTTC. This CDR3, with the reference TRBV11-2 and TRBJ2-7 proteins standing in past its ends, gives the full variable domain EAGVAQSPRYKIIEKRQSVAFWCNPISGHATLYWYQQILGQGPKLLIQFQNNGVVDDSQLPKDRFSAERLKGVDSTLKIQPAKLEDSAVYLCASSWGGIYEQYFGPGTRLTVT.